Shown below are 14 T cell receptor beta chains from a single sample sequenced in a study of identifying expanded T cells in peripheral blood. Profiled with immunoSEQ multiplex PCR; TCRdb holds only in-frame clones, not every one. The sample includes 45,000 to 60,000 clones, about four fifths seen only once; the top ten take under 20%. Sequenced material: blood. The receptors come from a person aged 18 to 70 in good health.

The V call is TRBV7-3, the J call TRBJ1-1; D unresolved. V was pared by 5 bases and J by 1 base, with 11 bases between. This CDR3 is built from 14 residues. The V gene's germline CDR1 is SGHTA and CDR2 FQGTGA. In DNA, the CDR3 is TGTGCCAGCAGCGCCCGGGGAGGGAACACTGAAGCTTTCTTT. This encodes CASSARGGNTEAFF. Combining the CDR3 with reference TRBV7-3 and TRBJ1-1 gives the whole variable domain GAGVSQTPSNKVTEKGKYVELRCDPISGHTALYWYRQSLGQGPEFLIYFQGTGAADDSGLPNDRFFAVRPEGSVSTLKIQRTERGDSAVYLCASSARGGNTEAFFGQGTRLTVV.

V is TRBV5-4 and J is TRBJ1-3; D gene ambiguous. The V and J ends lost 3 bases and 8 bases respectively, with 9 bases between them. The germline CDR1 and CDR2 sequences are SGHNT and YYREEE (reference sequence). The CDR3 totals 12 residues. The CDR3 nucleotides read TGTGCCAGCAGCTACCATGCTGACACCATATATTTT. Its translation: CASSYHADTIYF.

The V gene is TRBV6-5, the J gene TRBJ2-2; 8 nucleotides align to TRBD2. Trimming cost V 7 bases and J 5 bases; bases outside gene matches: 6. Germline CDR1 MNHEY, CDR2 SVGAGI. The CDR3 is made up of 14 amino acids. The CDR3 region has the DNA TGTGCCAGCATCCGAGCTAGCGGGACCGGGGAGCTGTTTTTT. Translation gives CASIRASGTGELFF.

The chain links TRBV11-3 to TRBJ2-5; D is unresolved. The CDR3 runs to 11 residues. Germline V gene lookup returns CDR1 SGHNT and CDR2 YENEEA. V was trimmed by 4 bases and J by 3 bases, leaving 3 bases between them. The CDR3 sequence: CASSWKETQYF. CDR3 in DNA: TGTGCCAGCAGCTGGAAAGAGACCCAGTACTTC. The full variable domain, rest sourced from reference TRBV11-3 and TRBJ2-5, is EAGVVQSPRYKIIEKKQPVAFWCNPISGHNTLYWYLQNLGQGPELLIRYENEEAVDDSQLPKDRFSAERLKGVDSTLKIQPAELGDSAVYLCASSWKETQYFGPGTRLLVL.

This rearrangement joins TRBV4-1 to TRBJ2-1; 9 positions match TRBD2. This CDR3 contains 17 residues. The V gene's germline CDR1 is MGHRA and CDR2 YSYEKL. With V trimmed by 4 bases and J by 0 bases, 7 bases remained unmatched. In DNA, the CDR3 is TGCGCCAGCAGCCTTTCCGATAGCGGGAGCTCCTACAATGAGCAGTTCTTC. Protein product: CASSLSDSGSSYNEQFF.

This chain connects TRBV7-8 to TRBJ2-5; 7 nucleotides agree with TRBD1. CDR1 and CDR2 from the germline V gene are SGHVS and FQNEAQ. V shed 0 bases, J shed 6 bases, and the junction held 10 bases outside the gene matches. The CDR3 is made up of 16 amino acids. The CDR3 protein is CASSLASGGNLKTQYF. In nucleotides, the CDR3 is TGTGCCAGCAGCTTAGCGTCAGGGGGAAACTTAAAGACCCAGTACTTC.

The chain combines TRBV5-1 with TRBJ2-4; TRBD1 aligns across 7 bases. With V trimmed by 8 bases and J by 4 bases, 6 bases remained unmatched. This CDR3 has 13 amino acids. Germline V gene lookup returns CDR1 SGHRS and CDR2 YFSETQ. CDR3 region: CASATGMKNIQYF. CDR3 in DNA: TGCGCCAGTGCGACAGGGATGAAAAACATTCAGTACTTC.

This clone was recorded only once. V usage is TRBV29-1 and J usage is TRBJ1-1; D might be TRBD1 (6 bases). Trimming took off 4 bases at V and 5 bases at J, with 11 bases between the two ends. Germline-derived CDR1 and CDR2 are SQVTM and ANQGSEA. The CDR3 is made up of 12 amino acids. In DNA, the CDR3 is TGCAGCGTTGGAGGGGGTGGAACTGAAGCTTTCTTT. Amino acids: CSVGGGGTEAFF.

The rearrangement joins TRBV7-2 to TRBJ2-2; 8 bases are shared with TRBD2. Per the germline V gene, CDR1 is SGHTA and CDR2 is FQGNSA. Unmatched junction bases numbered 11, after V lost 4 bases and J lost 7 bases. This CDR3 spans 16 amino acids. CDR3 residues: CASSSIPGRGIGELFF. In DNA form, the CDR3 reads TGTGCCAGCAGCTCGATCCCCGGGAGGGGTATCGGGGAGCTGTTTTTT.

The chain is built from TRBV6-5 and TRBJ1-1; D gene uncertain. The CDR3 spans 13 residues. The V gene lost 5 bases and the J gene lost 0 bases, with 7 bases spanning the gap. Germline assignment: CDR1 MNHEY and CDR2 SVGAGI. The CDR3: CASSRRMNTEAFF. In DNA, the CDR3 is TGTGCCAGCAGTCGCCGCATGAACACTGAAGCTTTCTTT.

The V call is TRBV4-1, the J call TRBJ1-2, with TRBD1 as a possible D gene (5 bases). V lost 1 base to trimming and J lost 5 bases, with 14 bases between them. Looked up from germline, CDR1 is MGHRA and CDR2 is YSYEKL. The CDR3 spans 15 residues. The CDR3 region is CASSQGGALPYGYTF. The CDR3 nucleotides are TGCGCCAGCAGCCAAGGGGGCGCGCTTCCTTATGGCTACACCTTC.

This chain connects TRBV11-2 to TRBJ2-7; D is perhaps TRBD1 (6 bases). The V end lost 1 base, the J end lost 0 bases, and 7 bases lay between the germline ends. This CDR3 has 14 amino acids. The V gene's germline CDR1 is SGHAT and CDR2 FQNNGV. The DNA of the CDR3 is TGTGCCAGCAGCTTAGGGACAGCCTCCTACGAGCAGTACTTC. Translating gives CASSLGTASYEQYF.

This chain links TRBV29-1 with TRBJ1-3; TRBD1 is a possible D gene (5 bases). The CDR3 runs 11 residues. V was shortened by 7 bases and J by 4 bases, with 8 bases between the two germline ends. Per the germline V gene, CDR1 is SQVTM and CDR2 is ANQGSEA. CDR3 DNA sequence: TGCAGCGCCAGGGAGGGAAACACCATATATTTT. It codes for CSAREGNTIYF.

This clone appeared a few times. J is TRBJ1-1 and V is TRBV18; D is perhaps TRBD1 (6 bases). CDR3 length: 12 residues. Looked up from germline, CDR1 is KGHSH and CDR2 is LQKENI. V dropped 6 bases and J dropped 8 bases, with 13 bases sitting between them. CDR3 in amino acids: CASSSLGQEAFF. CDR3 coding DNA: TGTGCCAGCTCGTCACTAGGACAGGAAGCTTTCTTT.